One and the same sample provided the 27 T cell receptor beta chains below, sequenced in a study of shared clonotypes between healthy human individuals. TCRdb's table, derived via immunoSEQ multiplex PCR, lists solely in-frame clones and lacks some. The data hold about 1.5 million clones, with roughly 95% observed a single time. Sequenced sample: naive CD4+ T cells sorted from blood. The subset denotes: CD45RA+ positively selected. The receptors were sampled from a man younger than 45 in good health.

This sequence joins TRBV9 and TRBJ2-7; perhaps TRBD2 as D (5 bases). Trimming pared 0 bases from V and 2 bases from J, leaving 9 bases between. The CDR3 consists of 14 residues. Looked up from germline, CDR1 is SGDLS and CDR2 is YYNGEE. The chain's CDR3 is CASSVDSAAYEQYF. The CDR3 DNA reads as TGTGCCAGCAGCGTAGATAGCGCAGCCTACGAGCAGTACTTC.

This clone appeared once. The CDR3 nucleotides read TGTGCCAGTAGGATTGTAGCGGCTTCTGAGCAGTTCTTC. It codes for CASRIVAASEQFF. This chain uses TRBV19 with TRBJ2-1, with TRBD2 as a possible D gene (6 bases). CDR3 length equals 13 residues. Trimming cost V 6 bases and J 9 bases, with 15 bases left between them. CDR1 is LNHDA, CDR2 SQIVND, per germline (reference sequence).

The rearrangement uses TRBV19 and TRBJ2-5; D not resolved. The CDR3 totals 11 residues. The ends were cut back, 4 bases at V and 7 bases at J, with 7 bases in the middle. Germline V lookup: CDR1 LNHDA, CDR2 SQIVND (reference sequence). The CDR3 DNA sequence: TGTGCCAGTAGTACCTCAGGGACCCAGTACTTC. It translates to CASSTSGTQYF.

This chain uses TRBV5-4 with TRBJ2-7, with D unclear. This CDR3 is 13 amino acids long. Germline CDR1 SGHNT, CDR2 YYREEE (reference sequence). V shed 3 bases and J shed 4 bases, with 11 bases lying between them. The CDR3 spells CASSSGWAYEQYF. The CDR3 bases are TGTGCCAGCAGCTCCGGGTGGGCTTACGAGCAGTACTTC.

The V call is TRBV30, the J call TRBJ2-4; possibly TRBD1 or TRBD2 for D (5 bases each). V lost 7 bases, J lost 3 bases, and 19 bases lay in between. The CDR3 is 15 residues long. CDR1 GTSNPN and CDR2 SVGIG come from the germline V gene (reference sequence). The CDR3 reads CASRDLRKIKNIQYF. The CDR3 DNA follows: TGTGCCTCTCGGGACCTTCGCAAAATCAAAAACATTCAGTACTTC.

This clone has only one observation. This chain uses TRBV19 with TRBJ2-7; D call uncertain. Trimming took off 3 bases at V and 2 bases at J, with 11 bases between the two ends. The CDR3 consists of 14 residues. Per germline, CDR1 LNHDA and CDR2 SQIVND (reference sequence). Written as DNA, the CDR3 is TGTGCCAGTAGTATTCGTCCAGGTACCTACGAGCAGTACTTC. It is translated as CASSIRPGTYEQYF.

Notes on this clone: The identical CDR3 is also encoded by other nucleotide sequences in the sample. V gene TRBV19 combines with J gene TRBJ2-1; perhaps TRBD2 as D (5 bases). This CDR3 contains 15 residues. V lost 2 bases and J 0 bases, leaving 8 bases between the germline ends. Germline CDR1 is LNHDA and CDR2 is SQIVND (reference sequence). The CDR3 region has the DNA TGTGCCAGTAGTATAACGGGGAGCTCCTACAATGAGCAGTTCTTC. Protein product: CASSITGSSYNEQFF.

The rearrangement links TRBV6-5 to TRBJ2-7; D gene uncertain. CDR3 size: 14 residues. V lost 2 bases to trimming and J lost 5 bases, with 13 bases between them. The V gene's germline CDR1 is MNHEY and CDR2 SVGAGI. In DNA form, the CDR3 reads TGTGCCAGCAGTTACGCCGGGCGTAACGACGAGCAGTACTTC. As protein: CASSYAGRNDEQYF.

The chain uses TRBV10-2 and TRBJ1-3; D uncertain. Germline CDR1 WSHSY, CDR2 SAAADI. Trimming took off 8 bases at V and 4 bases at J, with 15 bases between the two ends. This CDR3 is 14 amino acids long. CDR3 sequence (DNA): TGCGCCAGCTTGAGGGTCCCGAGGGGAAACACCATATATTTT. The encoded protein is CASLRVPRGNTIYF.

V gene TRBV21-1 combines with J gene TRBJ1-3; TRBD1, the D gene given by the table, was not confirmed from the DNA. TRBV21-1 is a pseudogene. The CDR3 is made up of 17 amino acids. In nucleotides, the CDR3 is TGTGCCAGCAGCCCCTTCACAGAACCCATTTCTGGAAACACCATATATTTT. Translation gives CASSPFTEPISGNTIYF.

The V gene is TRBV4-1, the J gene TRBJ2-7; 11 bases align to TRBD1. After removal of 6 bases from V and 6 bases from J, the junction contained 1 base not matched to a gene. Germline loops: CDR1 MGHRA, CDR2 YSYEKL. The CDR3 is 12 amino acids. The CDR3 DNA reads as TGCGCCAGCAGGGGACAGGGGGGCGAGCAGTACTTC. This encodes CASRGQGGEQYF.

The chain links TRBV7-2 to TRBJ2-1; 9 bases agree with TRBD2. CDR1 SGHTA and CDR2 FQGNSA come from the germline V gene. V lost 8 bases, J lost 7 bases, and 21 bases stayed unmatched. The CDR3 is 18 residues long. The DNA for the CDR3 is TGTGCCAGCCAATTACGGACTCCCTATAGCGGGAGTGGGAATGAGCAGTTCTTC. Translation: CASQLRTPYSGSGNEQFF.

The V gene is TRBV7-2, the J gene TRBJ2-7; either TRBD1 or TRBD2 may supply D (5 bases each). In germline, CDR1 is SGHTA, CDR2 FQGNSA. CDR3 length equals 14 residues. The V end lost 3 bases, the J end lost 6 bases, and 15 bases lay between the germline ends. The CDR3 reads CASSFTGLEIEQYF. As DNA, the CDR3 is TGTGCCAGCAGCTTTACGGGGCTGGAGATCGAGCAGTACTTC.

CDR3 loop: CASSQMGRGNAFF. CDR3 nucleotide sequence: TGTGCCAGCAGCCAAATGGGGAGGGGCAACGCTTTCTTT. This chain joins TRBV14 and TRBJ1-1, with D possibly being TRBD1 (5 bases). Germline V lookup: CDR1 SGHDN, CDR2 FVKESK. Trimming removed 2 bases from V and 11 bases from J, with 15 bases in between. The CDR3 has 13 residues.

The chain combines TRBV5-5 with TRBJ2-3; 14 bases line up with TRBD2. From germline, CDR1 is SGHKS and CDR2 YYEKEE (reference sequence). V shed 3 bases and J 4 bases; nucleotides not matched to a gene: 4. The CDR3 has 16 residues. The CDR3 bases are TGTGCCAGCAGCTCGGGACTAGCGGGAGAGGCAGATACGCAGTATTTT. Amino acid sequence: CASSSGLAGEADTQYF.

The chain employs TRBV7-8 and TRBJ2-7, with D hard to call. With 1 base removed from V and 8 bases from J, the gap between germline ends came to 12 bases. The length of the CDR3 is 13 residues. Germline V lookup: CDR1 SGHVS, CDR2 FQNEAQ. In DNA form, the CDR3 reads TGTGCCAGCAGCTTAGAACCCCGGAGTCAGCAGTACTTC. Protein: CASSLEPRSQQYF.

The CDR3 region is CASSTSLAGHSYNEQFF. The DNA of the CDR3 is TGTGCCAGTAGTACCAGCCTAGCGGGGCATTCCTACAATGAGCAGTTCTTC. This chain uses TRBV19 with TRBJ2-1, with 9 bases identical to TRBD2. With V trimmed by 4 bases and J by 1 base, 8 bases remained unmatched. This CDR3 contains 17 residues. Germline V gene sequence: CDR1 LNHDA, CDR2 SQIVND (reference sequence).

The genes are TRBV10-3 and TRBJ2-7, with a weak D call TRBD1 (6 bases). Looked up from germline, CDR1 is ENHRY and CDR2 is SYGVKD. CDR3 length equals 14 residues. V was cut by 7 bases and J by 3 bases, with 16 bases left in between. The CDR3 sequence: CAIKDSNLVYEQYF. As DNA, the CDR3 is TGTGCCATCAAGGACAGCAACTTGGTCTACGAGCAGTACTTC.

The chain recombines TRBV15 with TRBJ2-7; 8 nucleotides align to TRBD1. This CDR3 has 14 residues. Germline assignment: CDR1 LNHNV and CDR2 YYDKDF (reference sequence). The junction had 8 bases not matched to a gene; V was cut back by 5 bases and J by 5 bases. CDR3 region: CATSGRQGIDEQYF. CDR3 nucleotides: TGTGCCACCAGCGGTCGACAGGGGATAGACGAGCAGTACTTC. The complete variable domain, with remaining parts taken from reference TRBV15 and TRBJ2-7, reads DAMVIQNPRYQVTQFGKPVTLSCSQTLNHNVMYWYQQKSSQAPKLLFHYYDKDFNNEADTPDNFQSRRPNTSFCFLDIRSPGLGDTAMYLCATSGRQGIDEQYFGPGTRLTVT.

CDR3 protein: CASSFGTFQETQYF. CDR3 nucleotides: TGTGCCAGCAGCTTCGGGACTTTCCAAGAGACCCAGTACTTC. The chain carries TRBV5-4 and TRBJ2-5, with a tentative D call TRBD2 (6 bases). The ends were cut back, 2 bases at V and 1 base at J, with 9 bases in the middle. This CDR3 spans 14 amino acids. Germline CDR1 SGHNT, CDR2 YYREEE (reference sequence).

The chain has TRBV6-1 and TRBJ2-7; D may be TRBD1 (6 bases). This CDR3 has 13 residues. Germline loops: CDR1 MNHNS, CDR2 SASEGT. V shed 7 bases and J shed 7 bases, with 17 bases lying between them. CDR3 region: CASTQGPQGEQYF. In nucleotides, the CDR3 is TGTGCCAGCACCCAGGGGCCGCAGGGGGAGCAGTACTTC.

A word on this clone: Different DNA sequences within this sample yield the same CDR3. The V gene is TRBV7-2, the J gene TRBJ2-2, with D possibly being TRBD2 (5 bases). V lost 4 bases, J lost 1 base, and 7 bases lay in between. CDR1 SGHTA and CDR2 FQGNSA come from the germline V gene. CDR3 length equals 14 residues. This CDR3 reads CASSSGLNTGELFF. CDR3 coding DNA: TGTGCCAGCAGCTCGGGGTTGAACACCGGGGAGCTGTTTTTT.

The chain joins TRBV7-6 to TRBJ2-3, with D possibly matching TRBD2 (5 bases). Germline assignment: CDR1 SGHVS and CDR2 FNYEAQ. CDR3 size: 16 residues. The V end lost 2 bases, the J end lost 3 bases, and 15 bases lay between the germline ends. The CDR3 DNA follows: TGTGCCAGCAGCTTAATCCGGGTAGGAGGAACAGATACGCAGTATTTT. It yields the protein CASSLIRVGGTDTQYF.

A single count supports this clone. The gene calls are TRBV5-1 and TRBJ2-3; D not resolved. The CDR3 has 15 residues. The germline V gene encodes CDR1 SGHRS and CDR2 YFSETQ. V lost 0 bases and J 3 bases, leaving 11 bases between the germline ends. The CDR3, as DNA: TGCGCCAGCAGCTTGGATGGCAGGAAGACAGATACGCAGTATTTT. Encoded protein: CASSLDGRKTDTQYF.

The chain links TRBV18 to TRBJ2-1; D gene unclear. The germline V gene has CDR1 KGHSH and CDR2 LQKENI. The V end was cut by 4 bases, the J end by 2 bases, with 12 bases between. The CDR3 is 15 residues long. CDR3 protein: CASSRESLTYNEQFF. CDR3 nucleotides: TGTGCCAGCTCACGAGAATCCCTAACCTACAATGAGCAGTTCTTC.

The rearrangement joins TRBV28 to TRBJ2-1; 8 nucleotides line up with TRBD2. This CDR3 is 15 amino acids long. Trimming at V came to 3 bases and at J to 6 bases, leaving 7 bases not matched to a gene. From germline, CDR1 is MDHEN and CDR2 SYDVKM. The DNA of the CDR3 is TGTGCCAGCAGTTTTTTAGCGGGACGGGTCAATGAGCAGTTCTTC. Its translation: CASSFLAGRVNEQFF. Together with reference TRBV28 and TRBJ2-1, the CDR3 gives the full variable domain: DVKVTQSSRYLVKRTGEKVFLECVQDMDHENMFWYRQDPGLGLRLIYFSYDVKMKEKGDIPEGYSVSREKKERFSLILESASTNQTSMYLCASSFLAGRVNEQFFGPGTRLTVL.

The chain combines TRBV7-2 with TRBJ2-7; D not resolved. CDR1 and CDR2 (germline): SGHTA, FQGNSA. V lost 2 bases and J 0 bases, leaving 11 bases between the germline ends. CDR3 length: 15 amino acids. The CDR3 sequence: CASSLRVMSSYEQYF. CDR3 DNA: TGTGCCAGCAGCTTAAGGGTTATGAGCTCCTACGAGCAGTACTTC.